The 7 T cell receptor beta chains given below trace back to one sample, sequenced in a study of T cells in Graves' hyperthyroidism and ophthalmopathy. RNA transcripts yielded amplified TCR beta CDR3 regions. TCR CDR3 underwent first-round RT-PCR with the HTBI primer set. From the multiplex PCR reads, TCRdb called clonotypes with MiXCR, one entry per CDR3 protein. The sample shows fewer than 650,000 distinct CDR3 sequences, about 14% of them seen only once. Sequencing input: blood. The receptor set was obtained from a woman younger than 35 with Graves' ophthalmopathy.

This clonotype was picked up a small number of times. The CDR3 DNA follows: TGTGCCAGCAGCTACGCGTTTCGGAGCAACACCGGGGAGCTGTTTTTT. Amino acid sequence: CASSYAFRSNTGELFF. The chain recombines TRBV7-6 with TRBJ2-2; D is unclear. The germline V gene encodes CDR1 SGHVS and CDR2 FNYEAQ. The CDR3 is 16 amino acids. Trimming left V 4 bases short and J 2 bases short, with 14 bases between.

This clonotype was counted many times. The chain links TRBV7-3 to TRBJ1-3; TRBD1 might be the D (5 bases). The CDR3 length is 15 residues. Looked up from germline, CDR1 is SGHTA and CDR2 is FQGTGA. Trimming shortened V by 5 bases and J by 8 bases, and 19 bases separated the two germline ends. CDR3 DNA: TGTGCCAGCAGCCCCTCTATAACCTCGGGGGACACCATATATTTT. The encoded protein is CASSPSITSGDTIYF.

In its sample, this clonotype was seen many times. This chain uses TRBV30 with TRBJ2-5; D remains unclear. Germline CDR1 GTSNPN, CDR2 SVGIG (reference sequence). The V end lost 2 bases, the J end lost 3 bases, and 7 bases lay between the germline ends. This CDR3 is 12 amino acids long. Here the CDR3 reads CAWSKFKETQYF. CDR3 in DNA: TGTGCCTGGAGTAAGTTCAAAGAGACCCAGTACTTC.

This clonotype was observed a few times. The rearrangement uses TRBV11-3 and TRBJ2-1; either TRBD1 or TRBD2 may supply D (7 bases each). The CDR3 is made up of 18 amino acids. V was cut by 2 bases and J by 8 bases, with 25 bases left in between. CDR1 is SGHNT and CDR2 is YENEEA in the germline V gene. The CDR3 here is CASSLPSSRQGGSHEQFF. In DNA, the CDR3 is TGTGCCAGCAGCTTACCCTCCAGCCGACAGGGAGGGTCACATGAGCAGTTCTTC.

This clonotype was seen a few times. CDR3 DNA sequence: TGTGCCAGTAGTATCGTCAGGGGTAGCTCCTACGAGCAGTACTTC. It translates to CASSIVRGSSYEQYF. V usage is TRBV19 and J usage is TRBJ2-7, with TRBD1 as a possible D gene (6 bases). This CDR3 region has 15 residues. V lost 3 bases and J lost 0, with 12 bases in between. Germline assignment: CDR1 LNHDA and CDR2 SQIVND (reference sequence). The variable domain in full, completed from reference TRBV19 and TRBJ2-7, reads DGGITQSPKYLFRKEGQNVTLSCEQNLNHDAMYWYRQDPGQGLRLIYYSQIVNDFQKGDIAEGYSVSREKKESFPLTVTSAQKNPTAFYLCASSIVRGSSYEQYFGPGTRLTVT.

Remarks on this clonotype: A much larger clone differs from this one at a single base, so this may be a read error. CDR3 amino acids: CASSRDRGGTEVFF. As DNA, the CDR3 is TGCGCCAGCAGCCGGGACAGGGGCGGCACTGAAGTTTTCTTT. The rearrangement joins TRBV5-1 to TRBJ1-1; 10 bases fit TRBD1. The CDR3 is 14 amino acids. Per the germline V gene, CDR1 is SGHRS and CDR2 is YFSETQ. The variable domain in full, completed from reference TRBV5-1 and TRBJ1-1, reads KAGVTQTPRYLIKTRGQQVTLSCSPISGHRSVSWYQQTPGQGLQFLFEYFSETQRNKGNFPGRFSGRQFSNSRSEMNVSTLELGDSALYLCASSRDRGGTEVFFGQGTRLTVV.

This clonotype appeared a few times. The chain recombines TRBV5-4 with TRBJ2-1; TRBD1 is a possible D gene (5 bases). Trimming shortened V by 1 base and J by 0 bases, and 17 bases separated the two germline ends. CDR3 length: 18 residues. In germline, CDR1 is SGHNT, CDR2 YYREEE (reference sequence). The CDR3 DNA reads TGTGCCAGCAGCTTGTATCAGGGCGGAGCCACCTCCTACAATGAGCAGTTCTTC. The encoded protein is CASSLYQGGATSYNEQFF.